The 19 T cell receptor beta chains below all came from one sample that was sequenced in a study of blood T cell repertoires in COVID-19. Some clones are missing from TCRdb's copy, which holds only in-frame ones; the method was immunoSEQ multiplex PCR. The sample contains under 300,000 clones, approximately 88% of which appear only once. Sequenced input: PBMCs or T cells enriched from blood (not recorded which). The source is a woman between 40 and 50 years old who had been exposed to COVID-19.

This rearrangement joins TRBV7-3 to TRBJ1-6, with D maybe TRBD1 (6 bases). This CDR3 spans 14 amino acids. V lost 2 bases and J 6 bases, leaving 8 bases between the germline ends. Looked up from germline, CDR1 is SGHTA and CDR2 is FQGTGA. CDR3 sequence: CASSLDRFNSPLHF. In DNA, the CDR3 is TGTGCCAGCAGCTTAGACAGGTTTAATTCACCCCTCCACTTT.

The V and J genes are TRBV11-2 and TRBJ1-2, with D tentatively TRBD1 (6 bases). Trimming cost V 7 bases and J 3 bases, with 15 bases left between them. Germline values: CDR1 SGHAT, CDR2 FQNNGV. The CDR3 loop spans 14 amino acids. The chain's CDR3 is CASTRQGRDYGYTF. CDR3 coding DNA: TGTGCCAGCACCAGGCAGGGGAGGGACTATGGCTACACCTTC.

The chain joins TRBV6-5 to TRBJ2-5, with TRBD1 matching over 10 bases. Losses at the gene ends were 1 base for V and 5 bases for J; bases not matched to a gene: 4. Germline CDR1 MNHEY, CDR2 SVGAGI. The CDR3 has 15 amino acids. The CDR3 DNA follows: TGTGCCAGCAGTTACTATGGGACAGGGGATGAGACCCAGTACTTC. Amino acid sequence: CASSYYGTGDETQYF.

The table lists this clone with a count of one. V and J are TRBV5-1 and TRBJ1-1; D ambiguous. This CDR3 has 14 amino acids. The germline gives CDR1 SGHRS, CDR2 YFSETQ. Trimming pared 2 bases from V and 4 bases from J, leaving 12 bases between. The CDR3 nucleotides read TGCGCCAGCAGCTTCATCCCAGGCTCCACTGAAGCTTTCTTT. Translated, it gives CASSFIPGSTEAFF.

The chain joins TRBV15 to TRBJ1-1; TRBD1 aligns across 7 bases. The CDR3 totals 13 residues. J lost 7 bases, V lost 8 bases, and 10 bases had no gene match. Germline V lookup: CDR1 LNHNV, CDR2 YYDKDF (reference sequence). CDR3 protein: CATSNQGGGEAFF. DNA for the CDR3: TGTGCCACCTCTAACCAGGGGGGCGGTGAAGCTTTCTTT.

The V call is TRBV7-6, the J call TRBJ1-1; maybe TRBD1 (5 bases). V dropped 2 bases and J dropped 0 bases, with 7 bases sitting between them. The CDR3 loop spans 14 amino acids. Germline assignment: CDR1 SGHVS and CDR2 FNYEAQ. The CDR3 loop is CASSLNRLNTEAFF. CDR3 bases: TGTGCCAGCAGCTTAAACAGGCTGAACACTGAAGCTTTCTTT.

V is TRBV3-1 (or the pseudogene TRBV3-2) and J is TRBJ1-5; 9 bases map to TRBD1. Trimming removed 0 bases from V and 1 base from J; junction bases left unmatched: 4. CDR3 length: 17 residues. Germline V gives CDR1 LGHDT, CDR2 YNNKEL (reference sequence). This CDR3 reads CASSQDGTGFSNQPQHF. DNA for the CDR3: TGTGCCAGCAGCCAAGATGGGACAGGGTTCAGCAATCAGCCCCAGCATTTT.

The CDR3 nucleotides read TGTGCCAGCAGTTTCTGGGGCGGCTACACCTTC. Amino acids: CASSFWGGYTF. The chain links TRBV12-3 or TRBV12-4 to TRBJ1-2; a possible D gene is TRBD1 (5 bases). The CDR3 is made up of 11 amino acids. V lost 3 bases and J lost 8, with 7 bases in between.

This chain joins TRBV11-3 and TRBJ2-1; 9 positions match TRBD2. V lost 8 bases, J lost 4 bases, and 6 bases stayed unmatched. Germline CDR1 reads SGHNT; CDR2 reads YENEEA. The CDR3 length is 14 residues. The CDR3 sequence is CASQSGRRYNEQFF. CDR3 in DNA: TGTGCCAGCCAGAGCGGGAGGAGGTACAATGAGCAGTTCTTC.

The genes are TRBV5-6 and TRBJ2-2; no firm D call. The ends were cut back, 3 bases at V and 7 bases at J, with 13 bases in the middle. CDR3 length equals 14 residues. Germline CDR1 and CDR2: SGHDT and YYEEEE. The CDR3 coding sequence is TGTGCCAGCAGCTGGGCTAACCTCTACGGGGAGCTGTTTTTT. Its protein is CASSWANLYGELFF.

The chain combines TRBV7-9 with TRBJ1-1, with D unresolved. Per the germline V gene, CDR1 is SEHNR and CDR2 is FQNEAQ (reference sequence). The CDR3 runs 13 residues. V was trimmed by 2 bases and J by 4 bases, leaving 8 bases between them. Written as DNA, the CDR3 is TGTGCCAGCAGCTTACAGGAAGGCACTGAAGCTTTCTTT. Translated, it gives CASSLQEGTEAFF.

This clone occurred many times. This rearrangement joins TRBV6-5 to TRBJ1-2; the match to TRBD1 covers 7 bases. The CDR3 has 15 amino acids. The germline gives CDR1 MNHEY, CDR2 SVGAGI. V shed 0 bases, J shed 5 bases, and the junction held 6 bases outside the gene matches. The CDR3 DNA is TGTGCCAGCAGTTACTCTAGGACAGGCCCTTATGGCTACACCTTC. It encodes CASSYSRTGPYGYTF.

This clone was counted once. The chain uses TRBV29-1 and TRBJ2-5; 7 bases map to TRBD2. CDR3 length equals 14 residues. With 4 bases clipped from V and 4 bases from J, the junction kept 9 bases outside the gene matches. CDR1 is SQVTM and CDR2 is ANQGSEA in the germline V gene. The CDR3 is CSVGFRLAVETQYF. The CDR3 nucleotides are TGCAGCGTTGGGTTCAGGCTAGCGGTAGAGACCCAGTACTTC.

CDR3 region: CATSDFTGEHTQYF. The DNA of the CDR3 is TGTGCCACCAGTGATTTCACCGGGGAACATACGCAGTATTTT. The V gene is TRBV24-1, the J gene TRBJ2-3, with D maybe TRBD2 (5 bases). The CDR3 runs 14 residues. The germline gives CDR1 KGHDR, CDR2 SFDVKD. The germline V and J ends were trimmed by 1 base and 7 bases, with 11 bases remaining between them.

This chain joins TRBV7-2 and TRBJ1-2; unclear D gene. V was shortened by 5 bases and J by 3 bases, with 19 bases between the two germline ends. The CDR3 sequence is 16 residues long. The V gene's germline CDR1 is SGHTA and CDR2 FQGNSA. CDR3 sequence: CASSQTTIMGDYGYTF. In DNA form, the CDR3 reads TGTGCCAGCAGCCAAACCACAATCATGGGAGACTATGGCTACACCTTC.

This clone showed up just a few times. This chain links TRBV3-1 (or the pseudogene TRBV3-2) with TRBJ1-2; D not resolved. The CDR3 is made up of 16 amino acids. Trimming removed 0 bases from V and 2 bases from J, with 13 bases in between. Germline values: CDR1 LGHDT, CDR2 YNNKEL (reference sequence). CDR3 sequence (DNA): TGTGCCAGCAGCCAAGATACTGGAGGAGGGAACTATGGCTACACCTTC. As protein: CASSQDTGGGNYGYTF.

J is TRBJ1-1 and V is TRBV7-2; maybe TRBD1 (5 bases). CDR1 is SGHTA, CDR2 FQGNSA, per germline. V lost 5 bases and J 6 bases, leaving 13 bases between the germline ends. CDR3 length: 13 residues. CDR3: CASSATRGAEAFF. The CDR3 DNA reads as TGTGCCAGCAGCGCGACCCGGGGGGCTGAAGCTTTCTTT.

The chain employs TRBV29-1 and TRBJ2-1; D perhaps matches TRBD2 (5 bases). V lost 0 bases to trimming and J lost 1 base, with 10 bases between them. Germline assignment: CDR1 SQVTM and CDR2 ANQGSEA. This CDR3 is 15 amino acids long. The CDR3 bases are TGCAGCGTTGAAGATCGTAGGACTTCCTACAATGAGCAGTTCTTC. Translating gives CSVEDRRTSYNEQFF.

The J gene is TRBJ1-5, the V gene TRBV28; possibly TRBD1 for D (5 bases). The CDR3 totals 14 residues. With 8 bases removed from V and 6 bases from J, the gap between germline ends came to 17 bases. CDR1 and CDR2 (germline): MDHEN, SYDVKM. The CDR3 sequence: CASQSAGMGQPQHF. The CDR3 nucleotides are TGTGCCAGCCAAAGCGCAGGGATGGGTCAGCCCCAGCATTTT. Based on the CDR3 plus reference TRBV28 and TRBJ1-5, the full variable domain is DVKVTQSSRYLVKRTGEKVFLECVQDMDHENMFWYRQDPGLGLRLIYFSYDVKMKEKGDIPEGYSVSREKKERFSLILESASTNQTSMYLCASQSAGMGQPQHFGDGTRLSIL.